The clone carrying this T cell receptor beta chain was observed a single time. The data were produced by immunoSEQ multiplex PCR, yet TCRdb's version contains in-frame clones alone and is incomplete. Seen here are about 97,000 clones, more than 80% observed once, and the top ten hold around 4.3%. This sample was included in a study of blood T cell repertoires in COVID-19. The CDR3 length is 14 residues. J was trimmed by 4 bases and V by 6 bases; bases with no gene match: 7. Germline CDR1 KGHDR, CDR2 SFDVKD. The receptor's source is a human donor in a cohort sampled during active COVID-19. Sequencing used peripheral blood. The J gene is TRBJ2-7, the V gene TRBV24-1; TRBD1 matches 8 bases. The chain's CDR3 is CATSSRDRMYEQYF. In nucleotides, the CDR3 is TGTGCCACCAGTAGCCGGGACAGGATGTACGAGCAGTACTTC.